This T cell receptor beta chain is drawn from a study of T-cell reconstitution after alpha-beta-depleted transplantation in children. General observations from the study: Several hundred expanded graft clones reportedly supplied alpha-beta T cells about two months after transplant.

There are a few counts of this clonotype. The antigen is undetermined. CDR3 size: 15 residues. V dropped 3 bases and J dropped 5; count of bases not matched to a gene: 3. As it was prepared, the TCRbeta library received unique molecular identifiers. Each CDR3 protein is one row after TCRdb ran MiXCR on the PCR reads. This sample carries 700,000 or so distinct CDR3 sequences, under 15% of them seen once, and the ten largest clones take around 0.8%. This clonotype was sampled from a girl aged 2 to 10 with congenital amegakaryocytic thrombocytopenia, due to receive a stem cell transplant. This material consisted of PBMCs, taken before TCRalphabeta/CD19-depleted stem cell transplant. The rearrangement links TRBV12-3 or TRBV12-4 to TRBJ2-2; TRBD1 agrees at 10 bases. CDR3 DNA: TGTGCCAGCAGTTTCCCGGACAGGGGGACCGGGGAGCTGTTTTTT. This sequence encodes CASSFPDRGTGELFF.